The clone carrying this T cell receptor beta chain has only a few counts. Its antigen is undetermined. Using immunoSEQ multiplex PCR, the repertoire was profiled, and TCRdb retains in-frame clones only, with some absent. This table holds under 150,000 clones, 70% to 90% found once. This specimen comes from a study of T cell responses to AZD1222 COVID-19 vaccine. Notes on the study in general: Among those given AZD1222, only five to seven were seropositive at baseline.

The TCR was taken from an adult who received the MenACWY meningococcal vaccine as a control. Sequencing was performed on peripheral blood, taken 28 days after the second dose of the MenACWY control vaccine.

This CDR3 reads CAISVEATSTDTQYF. CDR3 bases: TGTGCCATCAGTGTTGAGGCCACTAGCACAGATACGCAGTATTTT. The V call is TRBV10-3, the J call TRBJ2-3; D uncertain. The V and J ends lost 4 bases and 0 bases respectively, with 11 bases between them. CDR1 and CDR2 (germline): ENHRY, SYGVKD. The CDR3 totals 15 residues.